In this sample, the clone carrying this TCR beta chain turned up a few times. This sample is drawn from a study of blood T cell repertoires in COVID-19. Looking at the study overall: Samples representing acute and convalescent COVID-19 were sourced from the United States, Italy and Spain. T cells, B-cell-depleted T cells, or PBMCs supplied cDNA or gDNA.

Using immunoSEQ multiplex PCR, the repertoire was profiled, and TCRdb retains in-frame clones only, with some absent. The sample shows fewer than 350,000 clones, about nine tenths of them seen only once. Study members were between roughly 18 and 89 years old and lived in fewer than 30 US regions. Cohorts were based on clinical histories the participants reported. Sequencing used PBMCs or T cells enriched from blood (not recorded which). This clonotype originated in a woman aged 40 to 50 with acute COVID-19.

The CDR3 nucleotides read TGTGCCAGCAGTTACTCAGGGGACTTGGAGACCCAGTACTTC. Protein: CASSYSGDLETQYF. The gene calls are TRBV6-5 and TRBJ2-5; perhaps TRBD2 as D (6 bases). The germline V gene has CDR1 MNHEY and CDR2 SVGAGI. The CDR3 length is 14 residues. V lost 0 bases and J lost 5, with 10 bases in between.